The 4 T cell receptor beta chains listed next were all sequenced from one sample in a study of blood T cell repertoires in COVID-19. Sequencing was performed with immunoSEQ multiplex PCR; in TCRdb, only in-frame clones are kept and a portion is missing. Of roughly 190,000 clones listed, around 83% are singletons. The specimen sequenced was peripheral blood. The receptors shown here come from a woman aged 40 to 49 with acute or convalescent COVID-19.

This chain connects TRBV6-5 to TRBJ1-2, with 8 nucleotides matching TRBD1. Germline V gene lookup returns CDR1 MNHEY and CDR2 SVGAGI. With V trimmed by 6 bases and J by 6 bases, 12 bases remained unmatched. This CDR3 spans 15 amino acids. CDR3 protein: CASRAGQGPYNGYTF. The CDR3 DNA reads TGTGCCAGCAGGGCAGGACAGGGCCCGTACAATGGCTACACCTTC.

CDR3 in amino acids: CASTSGGGETQYF. For the CDR3, the DNA is TGTGCCAGCACCTCCGGGGGAGGAGAGACCCAGTACTTC. The rearrangement joins TRBV27 to TRBJ2-5, with TRBD2 as a possible D gene (6 bases). This CDR3 region has 13 residues. Germline V gives CDR1 MNHEY, CDR2 SMNVEV (reference sequence). V was pared by 7 bases and J by 4 bases, with 13 bases between.

The chain is built from TRBV6-6 and TRBJ2-5; TRBD1 aligns across 10 bases. Looked up from germline, CDR1 is MNHNY and CDR2 is SVGAGI (reference sequence). The CDR3 sequence is 14 residues long. The ends lost 6 bases at V and 4 bases at J; junction bases unmatched: 5. Here the CDR3 reads CASRETGGTETQYF. CDR3 in DNA: TGTGCCAGCAGGGAGACAGGGGGCACAGAGACCCAGTACTTC.

The V and J genes are TRBV30 and TRBJ1-5, with 8 bases lining up with TRBD1. The germline CDR1 and CDR2 sequences are GTSNPN and SVGIG (reference sequence). Unmatched junction bases numbered 1, after V lost 2 bases and J lost 1 base. The CDR3 runs 14 residues. The CDR3 coding sequence is TGTGCCTGGAGTCGACAGGGGAGCAATCAGCCCCAGCATTTT. Translating gives CAWSRQGSNQPQHF.